What follows are 22 T cell receptor beta chains derived from one specimen sequenced in a study of identical twins. TCRdb reprocessed the 5' RACE reads via MiXCR and lists one record per CDR3 protein. The sample holds 1,800,000 or so distinct CDR3 sequences, about 32% seen once. The sample taken for sequencing was cord blood. The receptors were sampled from a newborn girl in good health.

The V call is TRBV27, the J call TRBJ1-4; possibly TRBD1 for D (5 bases). Germline V gene data show CDR1 as MNHEY and CDR2 as SMNVEV (reference sequence). V lost 7 bases and J 10 bases, leaving 10 bases between the germline ends. The CDR3 extends over 11 amino acids. The CDR3 reads CASTGDGKLFF. The CDR3 nucleotides read TGTGCCAGCACGGGGGATGGAAAACTGTTTTTT.

The rearrangement links TRBV11-2 to TRBJ1-1, with 7 bases matching TRBD1. Germline lookup yields CDR1 SGHAT and CDR2 FQNNGV. The CDR3 has 17 amino acids. V shed 1 base, J shed 4 bases, and the junction held 12 bases outside the gene matches. The CDR3 is CASSLVATGSGSTEAFF. CDR3 sequence (DNA): TGTGCCAGCAGCTTAGTAGCGACAGGGTCAGGGAGCACTGAAGCTTTCTTT.

The genes are TRBV3-1 and TRBJ1-2; no clear D gene. Trimming left V 1 base short and J 4 bases short, with 13 bases between. This CDR3 spans 15 amino acids. Germline assignment: CDR1 LGHDT and CDR2 YNNKEL (reference sequence). The CDR3 loop is CASSQGRQWIYGYTF. In DNA form, the CDR3 reads TGTGCCAGCAGCCAAGGCCGACAATGGATCTATGGCTACACCTTC. Variable domain in full (rest from reference TRBV3-1 and TRBJ1-2): DTAVSQTPKYLVTQMGNDKSIKCEQNLGHDTMYWYKQDSKKFLKIMFSYNNKELIINETVPNRFSPKSPDKAHLNLHINSLELGDSAVYFCASSQGRQWIYGYTFGSGTRLTVV.

Details on this clonotype: A read error may account for a junction end that differs from germline. The V gene is TRBV12-3 or TRBV12-4, the J gene TRBJ2-3; tentatively, D is TRBD1 (6 bases). The length of the CDR3 is 12 residues. CDR3 DNA sequence: TGTGCCAAGAGGGGGAGAGCAGATACGCAGTATTTC. Its protein product is CAKRGRADTQYF.

This clonotype has a count of ten or more. The chain couples TRBV12-3 or TRBV12-4 to TRBJ1-1; TRBD1 matches at 8 bases. The CDR3 covers 14 residues. V shed 4 bases, J shed 1 base, and the junction held 2 bases outside the gene matches. CDR3 nucleotides: TGTGCCAGCAGTTCTCAGGGGGCGAACACTGAAGCTTTCTTT. Its translation is CASSSQGANTEAFF.

The chain uses TRBV28 and TRBJ2-7; TRBD1 matches at 10 bases. With V trimmed by 3 bases and J by 2 bases, 7 bases remained unmatched. The CDR3 contains 16 residues. Germline loops: CDR1 MDHEN, CDR2 SYDVKM. The CDR3 nucleotides are TGTGCCAGCAGTTTTTTGACCGGGACAGGGGCCTACGAGCAGTACTTC. Protein product: CASSFLTGTGAYEQYF.

This clonotype was recorded at least ten times. The V call is TRBV7-7, the J call TRBJ2-1; 8 nucleotides agree with TRBD1. CDR3 length: 19 amino acids. CDR1 is SSHAT, CDR2 FNYEAQ, per germline (reference sequence). V trimming: 2 bases; J trimming: 0 bases; junction bases outside the gene matches: 12. The CDR3 coding sequence is TGTGCCAGCAGCTTATCCCGGACAGGGAGGTTAAGCTCCTACAATGAGCAGTTCTTC. Its protein product is CASSLSRTGRLSSYNEQFF.

This chain uses TRBV6-5 with TRBJ2-5; no clear D. The end of the DNA aligns better with TRBJ2-1, so the J call may be wrong. Germline-derived CDR1 and CDR2 are MNHEY and SVGAGI. CDR3 length: 14 amino acids. The DNA for the CDR3 is TGTGCCAGCAGTTACGCCGGATTCCAAGAGACCCAGTTCTTC. It translates to CASSYAGFQETQFF.

This chain links TRBV7-2 with TRBJ2-7; 8 bases align to TRBD2. The germline V gene encodes CDR1 SGHTA and CDR2 FQGNSA. V dropped 0 bases and J dropped 1; count of bases not matched to a gene: 5. This CDR3 has 16 amino acids. The CDR3 region has the DNA TGTGCCAGCAGCTTAGCTAGCGGGGTACGTTCCTACGAGCAGTACTTC. It is translated as CASSLASGVRSYEQYF.

V is TRBV12-3 or TRBV12-4 and J is TRBJ2-7; the D is unclear. The CDR3 sequence is 16 residues long. V lost 6 bases and J lost 7, with 25 bases in between. The CDR3 region is CASSGYRTLSYNEQYF. CDR3 DNA: TGTGCCAGCAGCGGCTACCGGACCCTCTCCTACAATGAGCAGTACTTC.

The sample holds a few counts of this clonotype. The rearrangement links TRBV24-1 to TRBJ2-1; 10 nucleotides line up with TRBD2. Germline CDR1 reads KGHDR; CDR2 reads SFDVKD. The V and J ends lost 5 bases and 7 bases, in that order; junction bases with no gene match: 4. CDR3 size: 14 residues. The CDR3 sequence is CATSGPSGRNEQFF. CDR3 nucleotide sequence: TGTGCCACCAGTGGCCCTAGCGGGAGAAATGAGCAGTTCTTC.

V usage is TRBV10-2 and J usage is TRBJ2-3; possibly TRBD2 for D (7 bases). CDR3 length: 16 amino acids. Germline assignment: CDR1 WSHSY and CDR2 SAAADI. V was cut by 6 bases and J by 1 base, with 17 bases left in between. CDR3 amino acids: CASSRSGGRGTDTQYF. In DNA form, the CDR3 reads TGCGCCAGCAGCCGATCCGGGGGGCGGGGCACAGATACGCAGTATTTT.

This clonotype was seen repeatedly, ten times or more. This sequence joins TRBV5-1 and TRBJ2-7; no firm D call. The V end lost 4 bases, the J end lost 3 bases, and 23 bases lay between the germline ends. CDR1 SGHRS and CDR2 YFSETQ come from the germline V gene. The CDR3 contains 17 residues. The DNA of the CDR3 is TGCGCCAGCAGCCTTGAGGCTGGAGCTGGGTCCTACTACGAGCAGTACTTC. Its translation is CASSLEAGAGSYYEQYF.

The gene calls are TRBV28 and TRBJ2-7, with TRBD1 matching over 10 bases. The CDR3 spans 14 residues. Germline trimming cut 5 bases from V and 5 bases from J; bases unmatched to any gene: 6. The germline gives CDR1 MDHEN, CDR2 SYDVKM. CDR3 sequence: CASSEGQGFNEQYF. The CDR3 DNA is TGTGCCAGCAGTGAGGGACAGGGGTTCAACGAGCAGTACTTC.

The rearrangement joins TRBV28 to TRBJ1-6; 7 bases match TRBD1. J was trimmed by 9 bases and V by 6 bases; bases with no gene match: 8. The length of the CDR3 is 14 residues. Germline V lookup: CDR1 MDHEN, CDR2 SYDVKM. The CDR3 protein is CASSNRQGGSPLHF. Written as DNA, the CDR3 is TGTGCCAGCAGCAACCGACAGGGAGGTTCACCCCTCCACTTT.

Concerning this clonotype: A much larger clone lies one base from this, so it may be a read error. The rearrangement links TRBV6-6 to TRBJ2-3; 11 bases are shared with TRBD2. Unmatched junction bases numbered 3, after V lost 0 bases and J lost 4 bases. Germline lookup yields CDR1 MNHNY and CDR2 SVGAGI (reference sequence). The CDR3 consists of 16 residues. In nucleotides, the CDR3 is TGTGCCAGCAGTTACTCGGCACTAGCGGGAGCAGATACGCAGTATTTT. This translates into CASSYSALAGADTQYF.

The V call is TRBV6-1, the J call TRBJ1-2; the match to TRBD1 covers 8 bases. The CDR3 sequence is 14 residues long. CDR1 and CDR2 from the germline V gene are MNHNS and SASEGT. V trimming: 3 bases; J trimming: 7 bases; junction bases outside the gene matches: 7. CDR3 in amino acids: CASSDQTGAGGYTF. The CDR3 nucleotides are TGTGCCAGCAGTGACCAGACAGGGGCGGGTGGCTACACCTTC.

The chain couples TRBV20-1 to TRBJ2-1; no clear D. The CDR3 sequence is 14 residues long. Between the trimmed V and J ends, which lost 1 base and 4 bases, there was a span of 11 bases. CDR1 and CDR2 (germline): DFQATT, SNEGSKA (reference sequence). CDR3 DNA: TGCAGTGCTAGAGGTAGGCGACCTTACAATGAGCAGTTCTTC. It codes for CSARGRRPYNEQFF.

Details on this clonotype: A much larger clone sits a single nucleotide away, making a read error possible. The chain combines TRBV27 with TRBJ2-4, with 8 bases aligning to TRBD1. This CDR3 is built from 13 residues. The V gene end was trimmed by 7 bases and the J gene end by 15 bases; junction bases not matched to a gene: 14. Germline V CDR1 and CDR2: MNHEY, SMNVEV (reference sequence). CDR3: CASNPGTGYELYF. CDR3 DNA sequence: TGTGCCAGCAATCCCGGGACAGGCTACGAGCTGTACTTC.

V usage is TRBV3-1 and J usage is TRBJ2-5; D unclear. The CDR3 length is 14 residues. CDR1 is LGHDT, CDR2 YNNKEL, per germline (reference sequence). The V and J ends lost 1 base and 11 bases respectively, with 17 bases between them. CDR3 protein: CASSQGVVQPQQYF. CDR3 sequence (DNA): TGTGCCAGCAGCCAAGGAGTGGTCCAGCCGCAGCAGTACTTC.

The table lists this clonotype with many counts. This chain joins TRBV28 and TRBJ2-7; perhaps TRBD2 as D (5 bases). Germline CDR1 and CDR2: MDHEN and SYDVKM. There are 12 residues in the CDR3. Trimming shortened V by 5 bases and J by 3 bases, and 8 bases separated the two germline ends. The CDR3 reads CASSTGIYEQYF. The CDR3 DNA reads as TGTGCCAGCAGTACCGGGATCTACGAGCAGTACTTC.

This clonotype was counted a few times. V and J are TRBV28 and TRBJ1-5; no reliable D call. Germline V gives CDR1 MDHEN, CDR2 SYDVKM. Trimming took 7 bases from V and 0 from J, leaving 13 bases between them. The CDR3 runs 15 residues. CDR3 sequence: CASTEGPNSNQPQHF. The CDR3 region has the DNA TGTGCCAGCACCGAGGGCCCCAATAGCAATCAGCCCCAGCATTTT. The whole variable domain, remainder taken from reference TRBV28 and TRBJ1-5, is DVKVTQSSRYLVKRTGEKVFLECVQDMDHENMFWYRQDPGLGLRLIYFSYDVKMKEKGDIPEGYSVSREKKERFSLILESASTNQTSMYLCASTEGPNSNQPQHFGDGTRLSIL.